The entry below gives a single T cell receptor (beta chain) sequence along with its context. Its target is not known. Autoimmune disease history or systemic immunosuppression disqualified patients. Libraries were prepared by immunoSEQ multiplex PCR; TCRdb keeps only in-frame clonotypes and omits some of them. The sample yields 60,000 to 85,000 clones, 85% seen once. The CDR3 has 15 residues. CDR1 and CDR2 (germline): KGHSH, LQKENI. Trimming pared 3 bases from V and 4 bases from J, leaving 15 bases between. The record originates from a study of OX40 agonist ivuxolimab in advanced cancers. Study context: While on treatment, patients had intravenous ivuxolimab at 0.01 to 10 mg/kg every 2 weeks. The eligibility criteria allowed prior anti-PD-1, anti-PD-L1 or anti-CTLA-4 therapy, and 40% had some.

Study outcomes and limitations: The 0.1-3.0 mg/kg partial responders had among the lowest clonal expansion.

Here the sequenced sample was CD4+ or CD8+ T cells sorted from blood, taken in a trial of the OX40 agonist ivuxolimab. The clonotype comes from an adult with an advanced solid tumor such as melanoma, head and neck, liver or kidney cancer. The chain links TRBV18 to TRBJ1-2; perhaps TRBD1 as D (5 bases). CDR3 DNA sequence: TGTGCCAGCTCACCCCACCAGGGCCTCCCCTATGGCTACACCTTC. Its translation: CASSPHQGLPYGYTF.